A selection of T cell receptor beta chains follows, all from one sample in a study of T cells in Graves' hyperthyroidism and ophthalmopathy. TCRdb analysed the multiplex PCR reads with MiXCR anew, one entry per CDR3 protein. This table holds about 200,000 distinct CDR3 sequences, about 17% found once. The sequenced material came from blood. All receptors derive from a woman in her 50s with Graves' hyperthyroidism. Each CDR3 is given with its conserved first and last residue. D genes are given only for firm matches. Size values are once, few and many counts, or a class for expanded clones, and some rows have none.

TRBV29-1	.	TRBJ1-1	many	CSAAGQENTEAFF	TGCAGCGCCGCCGGACAAGAGAACACTGAAGCTTTCTTT
TRBV20-1	.	TRBJ2-1	many	CSASPITVSSYNEQFF	TGCAGTGCTAGTCCGATAACGGTGAGCTCCTACAATGAGCAGTTCTTC
TRBV7-6	.	TRBJ1-1	many	CASSPGGLATEAFF	TGTGCCAGCAGCCCCGGGGGGTTGGCCACTGAAGCTTTCTTT
TRBV20-1	TRBD2	TRBJ2-3	many	CSAGDGGAGADTQYF	TGCAGTGCTGGGGATGGGGGAGCGGGGGCAGATACGCAGTATTTT
TRBV14	.	TRBJ2-1	many	CASSPLWADFYNEQFF	TGTGCCAGCAGCCCCCTTTGGGCGGATTTTTACAATGAGCAGTTCTTC
TRBV11-3	.	TRBJ2-1	many	CASSYVLSSYNEQFF	TGTGCCAGCAGCTACGTCCTAAGCTCCTACAATGAGCAGTTCTTC
TRBV7-3	.	TRBJ2-1	many	CASSFGQASYNEQFF	TGTGCCAGCAGCTTCGGCCAAGCGTCCTACAATGAGCAGTTCTTC
TRBV12-5	TRBD1	TRBJ1-5	many	CASGLGQVVALDQPQHF	TGTGCTAGTGGTCTGGGACAGGTAGTAGCCTTGGATCAGCCCCAGCATTTT
TRBV3-1	TRBD2	TRBJ2-3	many	CASSHGTRSTDTQYF	TGTGCCAGCAGCCATGGGACTAGGTCCACAGATACGCAGTATTTT
TRBV30	.	TRBJ2-6	.	CAWSFIGGAGANVLTF	TGTGCCTGGAGTTTTATAGGGGGAGCCGGGGCCAACGTCCTGACTTTC
TRBV28	TRBD1	TRBJ1-5	many	CATQNRGQGNQPQHF	TGTGCCACCCAGAATCGGGGACAGGGCAATCAGCCCCAGCATTTT
TRBV9	TRBD2	TRBJ2-1	.	CASSVVANSGTSGSNEQFF	TGTGCCAGCAGCGTAGTTGCCAACTCCGGGACTAGTGGATCCAATGAGCAGTTCTTC
TRBV15	.	TRBJ2-5	once	CATSSIWGETVKETQYF	TGTGCCACCAGCAGCATCTGGGGGGAGACAGTAAAGGAGACCCAGTACTTC
TRBV2	.	TRBJ2-2	.	CASRANDNPGELFF	TGTGCCAGCAGGGCTAACGACAACCCCGGGGAGCTGTTTTTT
TRBV7-2	TRBD1	TRBJ2-5	many	CASSYGTDGETQYF	TGTGCCAGCAGCTACGGGACAGACGGAGAGACCCAGTACTTC
TRBV24-1	TRBD1	TRBJ2-3	many	CATSDPTGARGTDTQYF	TGTGCCACCAGTGACCCGACAGGGGCTAGAGGCACAGATACGCAGTATTTT
TRBV5-1	.	TRBJ1-1	many	CASLPGTSDTEAFF	TGCGCCAGCCTACCCGGGACGAGCGACACTGAAGCTTTCTTT